The subject of this entry is one TCR beta chain. This specimen comes from a study of T cells in Graves' hyperthyroidism and ophthalmopathy. As for the study in general: Peripheral blood was secured at the point of initial diagnosis, before any treatment.

V was shortened by 5 bases and J by 8 bases, with 10 bases between the two germline ends. This CDR3 region has 12 residues. Germline CDR1 reads SGHNT; CDR2 reads YENEEA. Amplification of TCR beta CDR3 regions used RNA as the template. An initial round of RT-PCR targeting the TCR CDR3 relied on the HTBI primer set. TCRdb recomputed calls from the multiplex PCR reads with MiXCR, one row per CDR3 protein. The data contain fewer than 700,000 distinct CDR3 sequences, around 15% of them singletons. A lack of ophthalmopathy progression within 18 months defined stable Graves' hyperthyroidism. Uncontrolled infections, other autoimmune diseases, pregnancy or lactation led to exclusion of patients. PBMCs stemmed from about 9.7 ml fresh peripheral blood.

The sequenced sample consisted of blood. The clonotype comes from a woman in her thirties with Graves' hyperthyroidism. The chain employs TRBV11-3 and TRBJ2-1; tentatively, D is TRBD1 (6 bases). The CDR3 here is CASSNRDHEQFF. The CDR3, as DNA: TGTGCCAGCAGCAACAGGGACCATGAGCAGTTCTTC.